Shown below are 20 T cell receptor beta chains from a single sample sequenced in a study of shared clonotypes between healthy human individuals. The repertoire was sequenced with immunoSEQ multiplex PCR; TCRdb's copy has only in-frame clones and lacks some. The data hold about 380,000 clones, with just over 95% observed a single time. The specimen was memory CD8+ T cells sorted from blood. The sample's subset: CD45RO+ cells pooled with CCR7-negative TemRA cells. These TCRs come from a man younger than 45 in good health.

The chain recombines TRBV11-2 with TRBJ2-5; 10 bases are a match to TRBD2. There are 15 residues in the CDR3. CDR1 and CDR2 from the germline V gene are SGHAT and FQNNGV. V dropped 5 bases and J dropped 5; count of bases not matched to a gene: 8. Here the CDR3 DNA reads TGTGCCAGCAGCCCTACGACTAGCGGGCAGGAGACCCAGTACTTC. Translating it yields CASSPTTSGQETQYF.

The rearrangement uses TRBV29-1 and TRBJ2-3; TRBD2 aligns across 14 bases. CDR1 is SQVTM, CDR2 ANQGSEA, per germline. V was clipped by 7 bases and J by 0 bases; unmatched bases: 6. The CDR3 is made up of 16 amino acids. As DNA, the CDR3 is TGCAGCGCGCGGGGACTAGCGGGAGCTAGCACAGATACGCAGTATTTT. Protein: CSARGLAGASTDTQYF.

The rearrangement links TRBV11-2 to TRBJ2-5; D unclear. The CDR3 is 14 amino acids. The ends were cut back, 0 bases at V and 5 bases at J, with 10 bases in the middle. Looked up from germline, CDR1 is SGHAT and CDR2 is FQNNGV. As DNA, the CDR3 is TGTGCCAGCAGCTTAGACGAGCGAAGGGAGACCCAGTACTTC. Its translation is CASSLDERRETQYF.

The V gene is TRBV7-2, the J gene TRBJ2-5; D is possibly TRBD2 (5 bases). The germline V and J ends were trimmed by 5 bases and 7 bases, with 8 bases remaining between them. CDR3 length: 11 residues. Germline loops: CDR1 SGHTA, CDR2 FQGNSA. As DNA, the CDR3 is TGTGCCAGCAGCCCAGGAGGGACCCAGTACTTC. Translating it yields CASSPGGTQYF. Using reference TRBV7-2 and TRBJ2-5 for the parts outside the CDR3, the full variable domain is GAGVSQSPSNKVTEKGKDVELRCDPISGHTALYWYRQSLGQGLEFLIYFQGNSAPDKSGLPSDRFSAERTGGSVSTLTIQRTQQEDSAVYLCASSPGGTQYFGPGTRLLVL.

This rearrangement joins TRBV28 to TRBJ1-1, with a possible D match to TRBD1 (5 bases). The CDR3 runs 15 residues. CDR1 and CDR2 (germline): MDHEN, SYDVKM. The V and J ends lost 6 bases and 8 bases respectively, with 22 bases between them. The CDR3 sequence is CASSPTRAGGGEAFF. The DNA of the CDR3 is TGTGCCAGCAGCCCCACCCGAGCCGGGGGTGGGGAAGCTTTCTTT.

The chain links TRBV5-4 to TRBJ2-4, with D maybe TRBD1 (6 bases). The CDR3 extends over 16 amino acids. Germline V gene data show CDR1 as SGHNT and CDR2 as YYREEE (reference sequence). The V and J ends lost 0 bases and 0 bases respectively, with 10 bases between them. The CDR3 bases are TGTGCCAGCAGCTTGGGTGGGGGCCTAGCCAAAAACATTCAGTACTTC. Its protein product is CASSLGGGLAKNIQYF.

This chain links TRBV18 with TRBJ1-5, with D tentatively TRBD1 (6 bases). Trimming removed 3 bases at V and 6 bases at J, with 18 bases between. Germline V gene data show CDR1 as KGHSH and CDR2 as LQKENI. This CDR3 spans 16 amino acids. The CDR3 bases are TGTGCCAGCTCACCTCGACGGACAGCATTCACTCAGCCCCAGCATTTT. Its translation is CASSPRRTAFTQPQHF.

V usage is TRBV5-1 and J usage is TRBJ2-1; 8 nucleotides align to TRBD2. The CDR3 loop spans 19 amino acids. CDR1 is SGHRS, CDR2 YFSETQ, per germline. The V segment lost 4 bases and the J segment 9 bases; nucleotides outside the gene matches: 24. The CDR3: CASSTPLAVSSREGLEQFF. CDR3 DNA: TGCGCCAGCAGCACGCCCCTAGCAGTGAGCTCCCGGGAGGGCCTTGAGCAGTTCTTC.

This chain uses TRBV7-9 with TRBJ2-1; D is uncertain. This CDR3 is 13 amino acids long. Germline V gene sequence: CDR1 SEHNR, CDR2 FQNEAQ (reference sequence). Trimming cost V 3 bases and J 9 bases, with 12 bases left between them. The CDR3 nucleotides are TGTGCCAGCAGCTTCCCTACCCCGGGTGAGCAGTTCTTC. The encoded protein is CASSFPTPGEQFF.

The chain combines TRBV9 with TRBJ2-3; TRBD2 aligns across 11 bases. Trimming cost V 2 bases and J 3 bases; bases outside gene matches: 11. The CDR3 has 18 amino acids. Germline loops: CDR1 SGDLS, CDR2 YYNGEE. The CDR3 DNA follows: TGTGCCAGCAGCGTTAACCATGTCGGACTAGCGGGTACAGATACGCAGTATTTT. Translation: CASSVNHVGLAGTDTQYF.

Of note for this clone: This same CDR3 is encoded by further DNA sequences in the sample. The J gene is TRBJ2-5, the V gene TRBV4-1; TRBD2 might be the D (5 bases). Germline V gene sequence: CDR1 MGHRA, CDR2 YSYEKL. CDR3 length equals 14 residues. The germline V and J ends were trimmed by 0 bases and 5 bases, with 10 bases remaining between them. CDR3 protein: CASSQDRGGETQYF. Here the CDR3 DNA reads TGCGCCAGCAGCCAAGATCGGGGTGGGGAGACCCAGTACTTC.

CDR3 region: CASSPSGGTGNTIYF. For the CDR3, the DNA is TGTGCCAGCAGCCCGTCCGGGGGAACTGGAAACACCATATATTTT. The gene calls are TRBV9 and TRBJ1-3, with D possibly being TRBD1 (5 bases). Germline V gene lookup returns CDR1 SGDLS and CDR2 YYNGEE. The CDR3 extends over 15 amino acids. V was cut by 4 bases and J by 2 bases, with 13 bases left in between. Based on the CDR3 plus reference TRBV9 and TRBJ1-3, the full variable domain is DSGVTQTPKHLITATGQRVTLRCSPRSGDLSVYWYQQSLDQGLQFLIQYYNGEERAKGNILERFSAQQFPDLHSELNLSSLELGDSALYFCASSPSGGTGNTIYFGEGSWLTVV.

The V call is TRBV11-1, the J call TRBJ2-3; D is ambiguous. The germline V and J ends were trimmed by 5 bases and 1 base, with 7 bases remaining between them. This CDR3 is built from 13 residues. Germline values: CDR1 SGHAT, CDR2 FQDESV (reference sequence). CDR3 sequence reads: CASSNTGTDTQYF. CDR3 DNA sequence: TGTGCCAGCAGCAATACAGGCACAGATACGCAGTATTTT.

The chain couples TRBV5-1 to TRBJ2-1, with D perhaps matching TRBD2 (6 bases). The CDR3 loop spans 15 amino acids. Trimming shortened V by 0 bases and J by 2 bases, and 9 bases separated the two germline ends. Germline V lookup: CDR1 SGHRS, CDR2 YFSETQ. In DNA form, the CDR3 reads TGCGCCAGCAGCTTGGCGGGACTCACCTACAATGAGCAGTTCTTC. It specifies CASSLAGLTYNEQFF.

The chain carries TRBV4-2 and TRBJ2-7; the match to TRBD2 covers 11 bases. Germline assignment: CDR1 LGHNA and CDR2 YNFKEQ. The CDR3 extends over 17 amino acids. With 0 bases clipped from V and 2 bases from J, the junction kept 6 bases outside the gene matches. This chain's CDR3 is CASSQETSGTLTYEQYF. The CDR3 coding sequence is TGTGCCAGCAGCCAAGAGACTAGCGGGACCCTTACCTACGAGCAGTACTTC.

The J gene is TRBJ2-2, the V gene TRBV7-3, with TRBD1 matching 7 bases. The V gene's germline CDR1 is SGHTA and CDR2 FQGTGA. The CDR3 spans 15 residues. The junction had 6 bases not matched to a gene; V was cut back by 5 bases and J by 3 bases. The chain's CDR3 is CASSTQGSDTGELFF. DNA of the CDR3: TGTGCCAGCAGCACACAGGGGTCGGACACCGGGGAGCTGTTTTTT. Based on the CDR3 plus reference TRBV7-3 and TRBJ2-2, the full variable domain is GAGVSQTPSNKVTEKGKYVELRCDPISGHTALYWYRQSLGQGPEFLIYFQGTGAADDSGLPNDRFFAVRPEGSVSTLKIQRTERGDSAVYLCASSTQGSDTGELFFGEGSRLTVL.

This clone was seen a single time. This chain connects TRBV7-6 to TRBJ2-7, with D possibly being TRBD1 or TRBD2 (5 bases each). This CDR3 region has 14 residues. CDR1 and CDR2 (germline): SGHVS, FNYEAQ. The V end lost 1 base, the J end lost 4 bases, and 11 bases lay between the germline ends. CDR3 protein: CASSLGRGGYEQYF. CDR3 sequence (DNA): TGTGCCAGCAGCTTAGGGCGTGGGGGTTACGAGCAGTACTTC.

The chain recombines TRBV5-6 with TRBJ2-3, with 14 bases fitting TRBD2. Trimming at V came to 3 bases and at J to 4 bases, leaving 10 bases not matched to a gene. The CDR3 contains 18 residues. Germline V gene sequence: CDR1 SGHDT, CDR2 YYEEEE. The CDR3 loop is CASSSNPGLAGAADTQYF. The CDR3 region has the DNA TGTGCCAGCAGCTCCAACCCGGGACTAGCGGGAGCGGCAGATACGCAGTATTTT.

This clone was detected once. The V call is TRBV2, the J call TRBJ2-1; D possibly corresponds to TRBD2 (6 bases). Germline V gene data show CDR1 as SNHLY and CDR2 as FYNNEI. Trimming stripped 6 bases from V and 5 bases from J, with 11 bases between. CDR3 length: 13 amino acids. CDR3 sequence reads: CASRRDFNNEQFF. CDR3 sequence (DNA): TGTGCCAGCAGGAGGGACTTCAACAATGAGCAGTTCTTC.

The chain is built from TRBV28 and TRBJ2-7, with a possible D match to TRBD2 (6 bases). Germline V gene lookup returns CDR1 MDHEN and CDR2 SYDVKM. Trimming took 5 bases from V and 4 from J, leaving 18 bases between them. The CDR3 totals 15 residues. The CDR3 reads CASSPPLGGAYEQYF. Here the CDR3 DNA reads TGTGCCAGCAGTCCCCCCTTGGGGGGAGCGTACGAGCAGTACTTC.